Within the sample, the clone carrying this TCR beta chain is medium-sized. Its antigen remains unknown. The sample belongs to a study of OX40 agonist ivuxolimab in advanced cancers. About the study: The diagnoses of dose-escalation patients were hepatocellular carcinoma, melanoma, renal cell or head and neck cancer. Study-level findings and limits: CD8+ T cells showed, on average, more clonal expansion than CD4+ cells.

Produced via immunoSEQ multiplex PCR; TCRdb's table is partial and in-frame only. The sample yields tens of thousands of clones, about 87% seen once. V lost 6 bases and J lost 2, with 10 bases in between. Germline V gene data show CDR1 as MNHNY and CDR2 as SVGAGI (reference sequence). The CDR3 is made up of 13 amino acids. The source material was CD4+ or CD8+ T cells sorted from blood, sampled in a trial of the OX40 agonist ivuxolimab. The TCR was taken from an adult with an advanced solid tumor such as melanoma, head and neck, liver or kidney cancer. The chain recombines TRBV6-6 with TRBJ1-2; D is possibly TRBD1 (5 bases). The CDR3, as DNA: TGTGCCAGCAGCTATGACAGAAACTATGGCTACACCTTC. As protein: CASSYDRNYGYTF.